One sample yielded the 16 T cell receptor beta chains listed below, sequenced in a study of blood T cell repertoires in COVID-19. The repertoire was sequenced with immunoSEQ multiplex PCR; TCRdb's copy has only in-frame clones and lacks some. The data contain 25,000 to 30,000 clones, less than 90% of them singletons. Sequencing was performed on peripheral blood. Receptors originate from a human donor in a cohort sampled during active COVID-19.

The CDR3: CASNPVAGVYNSPLHF. CDR3 DNA sequence: TGTGCCAGCAATCCAGTGGCGGGGGTCTATAATTCACCCCTCCACTTT. V gene TRBV7-2 combines with J gene TRBJ1-6, with a weak D call TRBD1 (5 bases). The V gene lost 7 bases and the J gene lost 3 bases, with 16 bases spanning the gap. The CDR3 runs to 16 residues. Germline CDR1 and CDR2: SGHTA and FQGNSA.

The chain joins TRBV3-1 (or the pseudogene TRBV3-2) to TRBJ1-3; 7 nucleotides agree with TRBD1. With V trimmed by 4 bases and J by 1 base, 7 bases remained unmatched. CDR1 LGHDT and CDR2 YNNKEL come from the germline V gene (reference sequence). CDR3 length equals 16 residues. CDR3: CASSRPRQGSGNTIYF. In DNA form, the CDR3 reads TGTGCCAGCAGCCGTCCAAGACAGGGTTCTGGAAACACCATATATTTT.

This chain connects TRBV11-2 to TRBJ2-3; TRBD1 matches at 8 bases. The V gene end was trimmed by 6 bases and the J gene end by 0 bases; junction bases not matched to a gene: 5. Per germline, CDR1 SGHAT and CDR2 FQNNGV. The CDR3 spans 15 residues. Here the CDR3 DNA reads TGTGCCAGCAGTGCAACAGGGGGTAGCACAGATACGCAGTATTTT. This codes for CASSATGGSTDTQYF.

This clone was seen a few times. The rearrangement uses TRBV6-6 and TRBJ1-5; D is perhaps TRBD1 (6 bases). The CDR3 totals 15 residues. Deletions cut 6 bases from V and 7 bases from J, with 19 bases between. In germline, CDR1 is MNHNY, CDR2 SVGAGI (reference sequence). CDR3 nucleotides: TGTGCCAGCAGCTGGGACACTCCTGAGAGGCAGCCCCAGCATTTT. This translates into CASSWDTPERQPQHF.

The V gene is TRBV6-2 or TRBV6-3, the J gene TRBJ1-2, with D tentatively TRBD1 (5 bases). The V and J ends lost 0 bases and 3 bases respectively, with 14 bases between them. CDR1 MNHEY and CDR2 SVGEGT come from the germline V gene. This CDR3 region has 16 residues. The CDR3 DNA reads as TGTGCCAGCAGTTACTCGAGAAGGGGTCCGGACTATGGCTACACCTTC. This encodes CASSYSRRGPDYGYTF.

This chain joins TRBV7-3 and TRBJ2-7, with TRBD2 identical over 12 bases. V shed 5 bases, J shed 6 bases, and the junction held 11 bases outside the gene matches. Germline CDR1 is SGHTA and CDR2 is FQGTGA. The CDR3 consists of 16 residues. CDR3 sequence: CASSPRASGGAAEQYF. The CDR3 bases are TGTGCCAGCAGCCCGAGGGCTAGCGGGGGGGCAGCCGAGCAGTACTTC. Based on the CDR3 plus reference TRBV7-3 and TRBJ2-7, the full variable domain is GAGVSQTPSNKVTEKGKYVELRCDPISGHTALYWYRQSLGQGPEFLIYFQGTGAADDSGLPNDRFFAVRPEGSVSTLKIQRTERGDSAVYLCASSPRASGGAAEQYFGPGTRLTVT.

This clone was found once. The chain recombines TRBV7-8 with TRBJ1-5, with TRBD1 matching 12 bases. Germline V gives CDR1 SGHVS, CDR2 FQNEAQ. There are 15 residues in the CDR3. With V trimmed by 5 bases and J by 7 bases, 6 bases remained unmatched. The CDR3 here is CASSVGTGGRQPQHF. The CDR3, as DNA: TGTGCCAGCAGCGTCGGGACAGGGGGCCGACAGCCCCAGCATTTT.

The chain is built from TRBV7-2 and TRBJ1-6, with D unclear. Deletions cut 5 bases from V and 0 bases from J, with 8 bases between. The CDR3 sequence is 15 residues long. Germline CDR1 reads SGHTA; CDR2 reads FQGNSA. The CDR3 reads CASSQYLSYNSPLHF. CDR3 in DNA: TGTGCCAGCAGCCAGTACCTCTCCTATAATTCACCCCTCCACTTT.

The chain couples TRBV18 to TRBJ1-1; no clear D. V was clipped by 2 bases and J by 8 bases, with 9 bases between them. From germline, CDR1 is KGHSH and CDR2 LQKENI. The CDR3 covers 12 residues. The CDR3 loop reads CASSPEGWEAFF. In DNA, the CDR3 is TGTGCCAGCTCACCAGAGGGATGGGAAGCTTTCTTT.

The rearrangement links TRBV4-2 to TRBJ1-1; the D gene is possibly TRBD1 (5 bases). Germline V gives CDR1 LGHNA, CDR2 YNFKEQ. CDR3 length: 14 amino acids. V lost 1 base and J lost 1, with 7 bases in between. The CDR3 sequence is CASSQATGNTEAFF. The CDR3 DNA follows: TGTGCCAGCAGCCAAGCCACAGGGAACACTGAAGCTTTCTTT.

The V call is TRBV12-3 or TRBV12-4, the J call TRBJ2-3; D remains ambiguous. Trimming cost V 10 bases and J 4 bases, with 9 bases left between them. This CDR3 has 11 residues. Here the CDR3 reads CATTLADTQYF. As DNA, the CDR3 is TGTGCCACCACCCTAGCAGATACGCAGTATTTT.

V gene TRBV5-1 combines with J gene TRBJ1-2, with 7 bases aligning to TRBD1. The CDR3 totals 15 residues. Germline lookup yields CDR1 SGHRS and CDR2 YFSETQ. Germline trimming cut 4 bases from V and 7 bases from J; bases unmatched to any gene: 13. The CDR3 is CASSPLGQLSGGYTF. CDR3 coding DNA: TGCGCCAGCAGCCCCTTGGGACAGCTCTCCGGTGGCTACACCTTC.

This sequence joins TRBV11-3 and TRBJ2-7; tentative D call: TRBD1 (5 bases). The CDR3 length is 14 residues. Germline CDR1 SGHNT, CDR2 YENEEA. V lost 1 base and J lost 1, with 8 bases in between. The CDR3 loop is CASSLGPGSYEQYF. CDR3 nucleotide sequence: TGTGCCAGCAGCTTAGGTCCAGGGTCCTACGAGCAGTACTTC.

The V call is TRBV7-2, the J call TRBJ1-3, with D possibly TRBD1 on 6 matching bases. V was pared by 2 bases and J by 0 bases, with 14 bases between. The CDR3 spans 17 residues. CDR1 and CDR2 from the germline V gene are SGHTA and FQGNSA. The CDR3 region has the DNA TGTGCCAGCAGCTTATCTGGACAGCGTTTCTCTGGAAACACCATATATTTT. Translating it yields CASSLSGQRFSGNTIYF.

The chain is built from TRBV9 and TRBJ2-5, with a tentative D call TRBD1 (6 bases). V was shortened by 2 bases and J by 4 bases, with 15 bases between the two germline ends. The CDR3 has 15 amino acids. Germline V gene lookup returns CDR1 SGDLS and CDR2 YYNGEE. The CDR3, as DNA: TGTGCCAGCAGCGTGTCCCCACAGGGTCCAGAGACCCAGTACTTC. It is translated as CASSVSPQGPETQYF.

The CDR3 DNA is TGTGCCAGCAGAGCGGGACTAGCGGGGACTTACAATGAGCAGTTCTTC. Translated, it gives CASRAGLAGTYNEQFF. This rearrangement joins TRBV27 to TRBJ2-1; 13 bases map to TRBD2. Germline loops: CDR1 MNHEY, CDR2 SMNVEV (reference sequence). Trimming cost V 6 bases and J 4 bases; bases outside gene matches: 6. The CDR3 spans 16 residues.